In this sample, the clone carrying this T cell receptor beta chain turned up a few times. RNA transcripts provided the source from which TCR beta CDR3 regions were amplified. Using the HTBI primer set, a first-round RT-PCR was run on the TCR CDR3. TCRdb re-derived calls from the multiplex PCR reads in MiXCR, one entry per CDR3 protein. The table shows hundreds of thousands of distinct CDR3 sequences, with approximately 40% occurring only once. This specimen belongs to a study of T cells in Graves' hyperthyroidism and ophthalmopathy. The CDR3 is 14 residues long. Deletions cut 5 bases from V and 4 bases from J, with 14 bases between.

The clonotype comes from a man aged 18 to 29 with Graves' hyperthyroidism. V usage is TRBV12-3 or TRBV12-4 and J usage is TRBJ2-5, with D hard to call. The sequenced sample consisted of blood. CDR3 in DNA: TGTGCCAGCAGTAAAGGCCCCACGGGAGAGACCCAGTACTTC. Translation gives CASSKGPTGETQYF.